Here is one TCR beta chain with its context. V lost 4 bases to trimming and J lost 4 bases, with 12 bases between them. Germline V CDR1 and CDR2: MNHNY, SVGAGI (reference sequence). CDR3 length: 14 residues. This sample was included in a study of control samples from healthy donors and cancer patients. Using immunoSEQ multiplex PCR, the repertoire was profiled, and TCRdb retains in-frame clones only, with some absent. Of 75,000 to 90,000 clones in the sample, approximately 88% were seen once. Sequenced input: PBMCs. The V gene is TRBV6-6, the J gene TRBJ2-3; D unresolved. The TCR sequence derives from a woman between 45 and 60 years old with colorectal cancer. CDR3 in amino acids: CASSFSLSADTQYF. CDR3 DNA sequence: TGTGCCAGCAGTTTCTCACTTTCGGCAGATACGCAGTATTTT.